This TCR beta chain derives from a study of vaccination effects on CD4 cells after COVID-19. A remark on this clone: Its antigen is still unknown.

Method: immunoSEQ multiplex PCR; TCRdb's copy keeps in-frame clones and lacks some. The sample carries around 45,000 clones, roughly 79% recorded once. ViraFEST assay sequencing came after antigen-specific CD4+ T cells were expanded with viral peptide pools. Cultured cells yielded isolated CD4+ T cells after less than 11 days. Vaccine recipients, nucleocapsid antibody negative, had no prior SARS-CoV-2 infection. This material consisted of CD4+ T cells from PBMCs cultured with SARS-CoV-2 spike peptides, taken before COVID-19 vaccination. This sequence originates from a human donor who received a COVID-19 vaccine.

CDR3 loop: CASSVGQGGTDTQYF. The CDR3 DNA reads as TGTGCCAGCAGCGTGGGACAGGGAGGTACAGATACGCAGTATTTT. This chain uses TRBV9 with TRBJ2-3, with 9 bases aligning to TRBD1. The CDR3 sequence is 15 residues long. The germline V gene encodes CDR1 SGDLS and CDR2 YYNGEE. The junction had 4 bases not matched to a gene; V was cut back by 2 bases and J by 3 bases.